This T cell receptor (beta chain) was captured in a study of blood T cells in healthy people across ages. The overall study: In model experiments, template switching was able to capture about one barcoded beta molecule for every two T cells that were present. Study-wide results and limits: Among T cells, TCR beta diversity per million cells dropped roughly linearly as age rose.

The table lists this clonotype with many counts. The antigen is not known. Combining a sample-barcoded 5' primer with a J-beta primer mix, a second PCR ran for 7 to 11 cycles. TCRdb re-called the 5' RACE reads through MiXCR, storing one row per CDR3 protein. The table lists around 1,000,000 distinct CDR3 sequences, 35% to 45% of them singletons. Germline CDR1 and CDR2: MNHEY and SVGAGI. The length of the CDR3 is 12 residues. With 6 bases removed from V and 4 bases from J, the gap between germline ends came to 9 bases. Sequencing was carried out using blood. The receptor's source is a man younger than 35 in good health. The chain is built from TRBV6-5 and TRBJ1-2; unclear D gene. This CDR3 is CASSSAPYGYTF. CDR3 DNA: TGTGCCAGCAGCTCTGCACCCTATGGCTACACCTTC.